This TCR beta chain was identified in a study of T cell changes during pregnancy in multiple sclerosis. Libraries were prepared by immunoSEQ multiplex PCR; TCRdb keeps only in-frame clonotypes and omits some of them. Among approximately 8,500 clones listed, 80% to 90% were seen once. The CDR3 contains 16 residues. Germline V gene data show CDR1 as MNHEY and CDR2 as SMNVEV (reference sequence). Losses at the gene ends were 5 bases for V and 0 bases for J; bases not matched to a gene: 8. The sequence was obtained from a female donor in good health, enrolled as a control in a pregnancy study. Sample: CD8+ T cells from peripheral blood mononuclear cells, taken in the first trimester of pregnancy. This chain joins TRBV27 and TRBJ1-1, with 8 nucleotides matching TRBD1. CDR3 bases: TGTGCCAGCAGTCCCGGACAGGGAGGGGTGAACACTGAAGCTTTCTTT. Its translation: CASSPGQGGVNTEAFF.